This T cell receptor (beta chain) was observed in a study of blood T cell repertoires in COVID-19. The V end was cut by 0 bases, the J end by 5 bases, with 19 bases between. Germline V gene sequence: CDR1 KGHSY, CDR2 FQNENV. The CDR3 length is 17 residues. Only one count was recorded for this clone. Participants were aged about 18 to 100 years from more than 20 US areas. Cohort 3 donors were reported recovered after two negative PCRs, clearance, or symptom resolution. Profiled with immunoSEQ multiplex PCR; TCRdb holds only in-frame clones, not every one. The repertoire includes around 330,000 clones, 90% of them detected once, and about 2.4% sits in the top ten.

V usage is TRBV16 and J usage is TRBJ1-1; possible D gene TRBD1, 5 bases. The sequenced sample was PBMCs or T cells enriched from blood (not recorded which). The sequence derives from a man in his 60s who had recovered from COVID-19. CDR3: CASSQSTVRVEWTEAFF. The DNA of the CDR3 is TGTGCCAGCAGCCAATCCACGGTCAGGGTCGAGTGGACTGAAGCTTTCTTT.